These T cell receptor beta chains were read from a single sample in a study of shared clonotypes between healthy human individuals. Produced via immunoSEQ multiplex PCR; TCRdb's table is partial and in-frame only. The sample yields 900,000 to 1,200,000 clones, about 80% seen once. Sample: memory CD4+ T cells from PBMCs. All receptors come from a man aged 18 to 29 in good health. Some clones in this sample may be carry-over from other donors' samples. The CDR3 runs from the conserved cysteine through the conserved F or W. The order of the fields is J gene, D gene, V gene, clone size, CDR3 DNA, CDR3 protein. The D gene is left open where the match is weak. A row's size may be missing; if present it is once, few, many or a size class.

TRBJ1-1 . TRBV18 . TGTGCCAGCTCACCACCGTCGAGATCGAACACTGAAGCTTTCTTT CASSPPSRSNTEAFF
TRBJ1-1 . TRBV20-1 . TGCAGTGCTAGACAGGGCTCTGAAGCTTTCTTT CSARQGSEAFF
TRBJ2-7 . TRBV28 . TGTGCCAGCAGTTTCGCGCATTCCTACGAGCAGTACTTC CASSFAHSYEQYF
TRBJ2-7 TRBD1 TRBV9 few TGTGCCAGCAGCCTCAGACAGGGAACCTACGAGCAGTACTTC CASSLRQGTYEQYF
TRBJ1-1 . TRBV5-6 once TGTGCCAGCAGCTTTGGTGCAGGGAGGTTGGGCACTGAAGCTTTCTTT CASSFGAGRLGTEAFF
TRBJ2-2 TRBD2 TRBV6-1 . TGTGCCAGCAGGGGAGGGGAGAACACCGGGGAGCTGTTTTTT CASRGGENTGELFF
TRBJ2-2 . TRBV7-3 . TGTGCCAGCAGCTTATCCCCCCCCGGGGTCACCGGGGAGCTGTTTTTT CASSLSPPGVTGELFF
TRBJ2-7 TRBD1 TRBV10-3 . TGTGCCATCAGGGGGGCCCAGGGGGCGGGCGAGCAGTACTTC CAIRGAQGAGEQYF
TRBJ1-3 . TRBV14 . TGTGCCAGCAGTCCTCTCGTGGGAATAGGAGGAAACACCATATATTTT CASSPLVGIGGNTIYF
TRBJ2-1 . TRBV5-1 . TGCGCCACCCTACGAGCCTACAGGGTCAAGGTCCTCAATGAGCAGTTCTTC CATLRAYRVKVLNEQFF
TRBJ2-3 TRBD2 TRBV4-1 once TGCGCCAGCAGCCAATTACCGAGCGGGAGGGGAATCGCAGATACGCAGTATTTT CASSQLPSGRGIADTQYF
TRBJ2-5 . TRBV28 . TGTGCCAGCAGCCTCCTCTCCGAAGAGACCCAGTACTTC CASSLLSEETQYF
TRBJ1-3 . TRBV10-3 . TGTGCCATCAGCCAGGGGCAATCGTCCGGAAACACCATATATTTT CAISQGQSSGNTIYF
TRBJ2-1 TRBD2 TRBV27 few TGTGCCAGCAGCTCACTAGCGGGAGTATATAATGAGCAGTTCTTC CASSSLAGVYNEQFF
TRBJ1-5 . TRBV18 . TGTGCCAGCTCACCACTGGATAGCAATCAGCCCCAGCATTTT CASSPLDSNQPQHF
TRBJ2-1 . TRBV7-9 . TGTGCCAGCAGCGCGCCAATACAGAGCTCCTACAATGAGCAGTTCTTC CASSAPIQSSYNEQFF
TRBJ2-5 TRBD2 TRBV14 . TGTGCCAGCAGCCAAGTGTCTAGCGGGAGTTGGCAAGAGACCCAGTACTTC CASSQVSSGSWQETQYF
TRBJ2-6 . TRBV19 . TGTGCCAGTAGTACTTATTCCGGGGCCAACGTCCTGACTTTC CASSTYSGANVLTF
TRBJ2-1 TRBD2 TRBV6-5 . TGTGCCAGCACCAAGAGCGGGAGGGCCTTAAATGAGCAGTTCTTC CASTKSGRALNEQFF
TRBJ1-1 TRBD1 TRBV30 . TGTGCCTGGAGTCAGGGGGTACCTGAAGCTTTCTTT CAWSQGVPEAFF
TRBJ2-5 . TRBV25-1 once TGTGCCAGCAGTGAATTCGAGGGACCTCAAGAGACCCAGTACTTC CASSEFEGPQETQYF
TRBJ2-1 . TRBV4-1 . TGCGCCAGCAGCCAAGACGACTACTTAGGAGCCTACAATGAGCAGTTCTTC CASSQDDYLGAYNEQFF
TRBJ2-1 TRBD1 TRBV2 . TGTGCCAGCAGTCGACAGGGGGCGCCGAATGAGCAGTTCTTC CASSRQGAPNEQFF
TRBJ2-3 . TRBV4-2 . TGTGCCAGCAGCCAACAGGCGGGCCATCTCACAGATACGCAGTATTTT CASSQQAGHLTDTQYF
TRBJ1-2 TRBD1 TRBV5-4 . TGTGCCAGCAGCTTGGACAGGGGGGGATATGGCTACACCTTC CASSLDRGGYGYTF
TRBJ1-3 . TRBV6-1 . TGTGCCAGCAGTGAAGAAACCAGAAACACCATATATTTT CASSEETRNTIYF
TRBJ2-3 . TRBV9 . TGTGCCAGCTCACCTGATAGGAGGAGCACAGATACGCAGTATTTT CASSPDRRSTDTQYF
TRBJ2-3 . TRBV6-1 . TGTGCCAGCAGTGATCGAGGGTTGGGCACAGATACGCAGTATTTT CASSDRGLGTDTQYF